This is a list of T cell receptor beta chains from one sample in a study of identical twins. In TCRdb, the 5' RACE reads were re-called with MiXCR into one record per CDR3 protein. The sample lists around 1.7 million distinct CDR3 sequences, roughly 35% seen once, with 0.27% in the top ten. The sequencing input was cord blood. These TCRs come from a newborn girl in good health. CDR3s include the opening cysteine and the closing phenylalanine or tryptophan. Clone size is shown for a subset of rows, as once, few, many or a class of expanded clone.

v_gene: TRBV25-1; abundance: -; CDR3aa: CASSAPGRVSNEQFF
v_gene: TRBV7-9; abundance: -; CDR3aa: CASSPRDKSNEKLFF
v_gene: TRBV29-1; abundance: few; CDR3aa: CSGRLVASTDTQYF
v_gene: TRBV10-3; abundance: few; CDR3aa: CAILGQGAAEAFF
v_gene: TRBV5-4; abundance: few; CDR3aa: CASNRDRGSNEQFF
v_gene: TRBV20-1; abundance: -; CDR3aa: CSARASPLSGRAYEQYF
v_gene: TRBV7-2; abundance: -; CDR3aa: CASKALSGSSADTQYF
v_gene: TRBV10-2; abundance: -; CDR3aa: CASAFDRGTEAFF
v_gene: TRBV20-1; abundance: -; CDR3aa: CSARDSGPISFNQPQHF
v_gene: TRBV7-9; abundance: -; CDR3aa: CASSGGGPNTGELFF
v_gene: TRBV27; abundance: -; CDR3aa: CASKSPARGSTDTQYF
v_gene: TRBV10-2; abundance: -; CDR3aa: CASSERVFAGELFF
v_gene: TRBV7-2; abundance: many; CDR3aa: CASSLERPGVANYGYTF
v_gene: TRBV21-1; abundance: -; CDR3aa: CASVNLPAGYGYTF
v_gene: TRBV28; abundance: -; CDR3aa: CASNLYTGTKNTEAFF
v_gene: TRBV30; abundance: -; CDR3aa: CASNSGGPYEQYF
v_gene: TRBV29-1; abundance: -; CDR3aa: CSVAKQGAGGYTF
v_gene: TRBV30; abundance: -; CDR3aa: CAWSDSPNEQFF
v_gene: TRBV11-2; abundance: few; CDR3aa: CASSRIAGGAHTDTQYF
v_gene: TRBV5-1; abundance: few; CDR3aa: CASSLGSGPDTQYF
v_gene: TRBV5-1; abundance: few; CDR3aa: CASSSLAASVEQYF
v_gene: TRBV11-1; abundance: few; CDR3aa: CASSRRQQRAYNEQFF
v_gene: TRBV6-2/TRBV6-3; abundance: -; CDR3aa: CASSYLGDGYTF
v_gene: TRBV7-2; abundance: many; CDR3aa: CASSFSSSSVNEQFF
v_gene: TRBV3-1; abundance: -; CDR3aa: CASSQDPGGRNEQFF
v_gene: TRBV6-5; abundance: few; CDR3aa: CASTLDNEQFF
v_gene: TRBV12-3/TRBV12-4; abundance: many; CDR3aa: CASSLLNRANYGYTF
v_gene: TRBV29-1; abundance: many; CDR3aa: CSVPRDRGRNEQFF
v_gene: TRBV20-1; abundance: -; CDR3aa: CSAGRLAGAPGELFF
v_gene: TRBV5-1; abundance: -; CDR3aa: CASSFEGARNEQYF
v_gene: TRBV15; abundance: -; CDR3aa: CATSRVGGPYEQYF
v_gene: TRBV3-1; abundance: few; CDR3aa: CASSQRGPWRLQYF
v_gene: TRBV12-3/TRBV12-4; abundance: once; CDR3aa: CASRRPGVYGCTF
v_gene: TRBV7-9; abundance: -; CDR3aa: CASSGTSGRFNEQYF
v_gene: TRBV12-3/TRBV12-4; abundance: few; CDR3aa: CASSFRHLAETQYF
v_gene: TRBV5-1; abundance: -; CDR3aa: CASSLQSPGTGLSRRSYEQYF
v_gene: TRBV28; abundance: -; CDR3aa: CASRDRVNGYTF
v_gene: TRBV28; abundance: few; CDR3aa: CASSLERDIGEKLFF
v_gene: TRBV20-1; abundance: -; CDR3aa: CSATRLAGGRTDTQYF
v_gene: TRBV5-1; abundance: -; CDR3aa: CASSMPGNEQFF
v_gene: TRBV4-2; abundance: many; CDR3aa: CASSPPTSGHQETQYF
v_gene: TRBV3-1; abundance: few; CDR3aa: CASSQVLSGFAEAFF
v_gene: TRBV20-1; abundance: -; CDR3aa: CSIITGAEQYF